Listed below are T cell receptor beta chains from one sample, sequenced in a study of T cell responses to AZD1222 COVID-19 vaccine. The method was immunoSEQ multiplex PCR; TCRdb's version includes in-frame clones alone and lacks a portion of them. Counted here are roughly 55,000 clones, 89% occurring once; the ten biggest clones make up just under 2%. The source material was peripheral blood, sampled on day 0 of AZD1222 vaccination. The receptors stem from an adult in good health. Both conserved end residues are part of each CDR3. Each record gives: clone size, J gene, D gene, V gene, CDR3 DNA, CDR3 protein. The D gene is left open where the match is weak. Where a row states a size, it is once, few, many or the class of an expanded clone; other rows omit it.

NA TRBJ2-5 NA TRBV15 TGTGCCACCAGCATACCTCTAGGGACCCAGTACTTC CATSIPLGTQYF
NA TRBJ2-1 NA TRBV10-1 TGCGCCAGCAGGAATATACCGGGCTCACGGAACAATGAGCAGTTCTTC CASRNIPGSRNNEQFF
NA TRBJ2-2 NA TRBV19 TGTGCCAGTATAGGCAGGGTTTACACCGGGGAGCTGTTTTTT CASIGRVYTGELFF
NA TRBJ2-3 TRBD1 TRBV19 TGTGCCAGTAGAAAACAGGGGGACCCAACAGATACGCAGTATTTT CASRKQGDPTDTQYF
once TRBJ2-7 NA TRBV18 TGTGCCAGCTCACCACGAGGGGGAGTGGGAGGCGAGCAGTACTTC CASSPRGGVGGEQYF
NA TRBJ2-2 NA TRBV6-5 TGTGCCAGCACGAGAGGGGGCACCGGGGAGCTGTTTTTT CASTRGGTGELFF
NA TRBJ2-1 TRBD2 TRBV27 TGTGCCAGCAGTCCCCCCGCACGACTAGCGTCCTACAATGAGCAGTTCTTC CASSPPARLASYNEQFF
NA TRBJ2-7 NA TRBV6-5 TGTGCCAGCAGTTACTCGTCCGGGGAACCCTACGAGCAGTACTTC CASSYSSGEPYEQYF
NA TRBJ2-1 TRBD1 TRBV24-1 TGTGCCACGCAAGCCCGGGACAGGGGTTCCAATGAGCAGTTCTTC CATQARDRGSNEQFF
NA TRBJ2-2 TRBD2 TRBV5-1 TGCGCCAGCAGCTCCGGGACTAGCGGGCCATCCGGGGAGCTGTTTTTT CASSSGTSGPSGELFF
NA TRBJ1-6 NA TRBV5-6 TGTGCCAGCAGCAAAGCCCCCTGGGCGCATAATTCACCCCTCCACTTT CASSKAPWAHNSPLHF
once TRBJ2-2 NA TRBV13 TGTGCCAGCAGTCTTTCCGGACAGAGGAACACCGGGGAGCTGTTTTTT CASSLSGQRNTGELFF
NA TRBJ1-2 NA TRBV9 TGTGCCAGCAGTTCCAACTATGGCTACACCTTC CASSSNYGYTF
NA TRBJ1-2 NA TRBV5-4 TGTGCCAGCAGTTCGGCCACCCAGGGCCATGGCTACACCTTC CASSSATQGHGYTF
NA TRBJ2-7 TRBD1 TRBV27 TGTGCCAGCAGTCCGTGGGGACAGGTTGGCGAGCAGTACTTC CASSPWGQVGEQYF
NA TRBJ2-7 NA TRBV5-1 TGCGCCAGCAGTCAGGGGTCTTCCTACGAGCAGTACTTC CASSQGSSYEQYF
NA TRBJ1-1 NA TRBV19 TGTGCCAGTAGTTCCGGGACCTCCCTTCTGGGTGATGGTGAAGCTTTCTTT CASSSGTSLLGDGEAFF
NA TRBJ1-2 NA TRBV27 TGTGCCAGCAGATTCAACGGGCGTTATGGCTACACCTTC CASRFNGRYGYTF
NA TRBJ2-3 TRBD2 TRBV30 TGTGCCTGGAGCTCCGTAGCGGGGGTCACAGATACGCAGTATTTT CAWSSVAGVTDTQYF
NA TRBJ2-1 NA TRBV3-1/TRBV3-2 TGTGCCAGCAGCCCCCGCAAGGTTATATACAATGAGCAGTTCTTC CASSPRKVIYNEQFF
NA TRBJ2-1 NA TRBV5-4 TGTGCCAGCAGCTTGTATCACGGGAGTAGGGCGCAGTTCTTC CASSLYHGSRAQFF
NA TRBJ2-7 TRBD1 TRBV25-1 TGTGCCAGCAGTGAAACAGGGGCTGGTAACGACGAGCAGTACTTC CASSETGAGNDEQYF
NA TRBJ1-2 NA TRBV28 TGTGCCAGCAGTTTGGCAGGGTCCTATGGCTACACCTTC CASSLAGSYGYTF
once TRBJ1-5 NA TRBV7-2 TGTGCCAGCAGCTCCGTTGACTCGGATCAGCCCCAGCATTTT CASSSVDSDQPQHF
NA TRBJ1-1 NA TRBV29-1 TGCAGCATTGACGCCTTGAACACTGAAGCTTTCTTT CSIDALNTEAFF
once TRBJ2-7 TRBD2 TRBV5-1 TGCGCCAGCAGCTTGTCCCCGGGACTAGCCTACGAGCAGTACTTC CASSLSPGLAYEQYF
NA TRBJ2-5 TRBD1 TRBV28 TGTGCCAGCAGGGCACTACAGGGGGCGGGGGCAGAGACCCAGTACTTC CASRALQGAGAETQYF
NA TRBJ1-5 NA TRBV7-9 TGTGCCAGCAGCCTGGGACCGTTTAGCAATCAGCCCCAGCATTTT CASSLGPFSNQPQHF
NA TRBJ1-6 NA TRBV30 TGTGCCTGGACCCCGGGCCCCTGGGGGAATTCACCCCTCCACTTT CAWTPGPWGNSPLHF
NA TRBJ2-7 TRBD1 TRBV6-5 TGTGCCAGCAGTCGCCGACAGGGTTCCCCCTACGAGCAGTACTTC CASSRRQGSPYEQYF
NA TRBJ1-1 NA TRBV6-5 TGTGCCAGCAGAGGAAACACTGAAGCTTTCTTT CASRGNTEAFF
NA TRBJ2-2 NA TRBV12-3/TRBV12-4 TGTGCCAGCAGTCCCAGGGGAACCGGGGAGCTGTTTTTT CASSPRGTGELFF
NA TRBJ2-7 NA TRBV20-1 TGCAGTGCTACTCTTAGGACCGTAGAGACCTTC CSATLRTVETF
NA TRBJ2-6 TRBD1 TRBV19 TGTGCCAGTAGCCCGGGGACAGCAACAATCTCTGGGGCCAACGTCCTGACTTTC CASSPGTATISGANVLTF
NA TRBJ2-6 NA TRBV2 TGTGCCAGCAGTGAACAGGGGCCTGGTGGGGCCAACGTCCTGACTTTC CASSEQGPGGANVLTF
NA TRBJ2-1 NA TRBV18 TGTGCCAGCTCACCCGATTTGAGTTTCCTCCAAGGCCGGCAGTTCTTC CASSPDLSFLQGRQFF
NA TRBJ2-1 TRBD2 TRBV12-5 TGTGCTAGTGCCTGGGTAGGGACTAGCGGGAATAGTGTGGACAATGAGCAGTTCTTC CASAWVGTSGNSVDNEQFF
NA TRBJ2-7 NA TRBV30 TGTGCCTGGAGGTTTTCAGGCGGGTACGAGCAGTACTTC CAWRFSGGYEQYF
once TRBJ2-1 NA TRBV7-2 TGTGCCAGCAGCTTCGGACCGCGTCCTGAGCAGTTCTTC CASSFGPRPEQFF
NA TRBJ1-4 NA TRBV19 TGTGCCAGTAGTATACAAGGCGCGGTTAATGAAAAACTGTTTTTT CASSIQGAVNEKLFF
NA TRBJ1-2 NA TRBV7-2 TGTGCCAGCAGCGTGGGACGGAACTATGGCTACACCTTC CASSVGRNYGYTF
NA TRBJ1-1 NA TRBV28 TGTGCCAGCAGCACGGGAGTTAACACTGAAGCTTTCTTT CASSTGVNTEAFF
NA TRBJ2-1 NA TRBV7-8 TGTGCCAGCAGCTTAAACGGGAATTTTGGTCAGTTCTTC CASSLNGNFGQFF
few TRBJ2-1 NA TRBV29-1 TGCAGCGTACGACGGGACGGGACCTACAATGAGCAGTTCTTC CSVRRDGTYNEQFF
NA TRBJ1-6 TRBD1 TRBV7-2 TGTGCCAGCAGCCAGACAGGGGGTTTGAATTCACCCCTCCACTTT CASSQTGGLNSPLHF
NA TRBJ1-1 TRBD1 TRBV5-1 TGCGCCAGCAGCATATCAGGGGGCATCACTGAAGCTTTCTTT CASSISGGITEAFF
NA TRBJ1-4 NA TRBV6-5 TGTGCCAGCAGTCCGGGCCATAATGAAAAACTGTTTTTT CASSPGHNEKLFF
NA TRBJ1-5 NA TRBV2 TGTGCCAGCAGAGGGGGAGTCACTTATCAGCCCCAGCATTTT CASRGGVTYQPQHF
NA TRBJ1-4 NA TRBV6-1 TGTGCCAGCAGTGGACTCGGGACAACAACTAATGAAAAACTGTTTTTT CASSGLGTTTNEKLFF
NA TRBJ2-1 NA TRBV6-4 TGTGCCAGCAGTGTGTCACCGCCCGGAAGTGCGGGCGCCTACAATGAGCAGTTCTTC CASSVSPPGSAGAYNEQFF
few TRBJ2-3 TRBD2 TRBV6-5 TGTGCCAGCCGCTCTAGCGGGAGTACGCAGTATTTT CASRSSGSTQYF
once TRBJ2-7 NA TRBV6-5 TGTGCCAGCAGTTACTCCCTCGCCAGTCCCTACGAGCAGTACTTC CASSYSLASPYEQYF
NA TRBJ1-5 NA TRBV2 TGTGCCAGCAGTGAATATCGAGGAGTCAATCAGCCCCAGCATTTT CASSEYRGVNQPQHF
NA TRBJ1-3 NA TRBV28 TGTGCCAGCAGTTTACCCCTCTCTGGAAACACCATATATTTT CASSLPLSGNTIYF
NA TRBJ2-1 TRBD2 TRBV4-1 TGCGCCAGCAGCTCCCGACTAGCGGGAGAGTATCATGAGCAGTTCTTC CASSSRLAGEYHEQFF
NA TRBJ2-5 NA TRBV10-1 TGCGCCAGCAGTTCTGACAGGTCCCGGGAGACCCAGTACTTC CASSSDRSRETQYF
NA TRBJ2-1 NA TRBV5-4 TGTGCCAGCAGCTTGGCCGGCAGAGTCTACAATGAGCAGTTCTTC CASSLAGRVYNEQFF